Following are 30 T cell receptor beta chains from one sample sequenced in a study of T cells in Graves' hyperthyroidism and ophthalmopathy. TCR beta CDR3 regions were amplified from RNA transcripts. HTBI primers were the set used in a first-round RT-PCR of the TCR CDR3. TCRdb itself ran the multiplex PCR reads through MiXCR, one entry per CDR3 protein. Of 300,000 to 450,000 distinct CDR3 sequences in the sample, around 14% were seen once. What was sequenced was blood. These receptors came from a woman aged 18 to 35 with Graves' hyperthyroidism that later progressed to Graves' ophthalmopathy.

This clonotype turned up a few times. The gene calls are TRBV4-1 and TRBJ1-2; D is possibly TRBD1 (6 bases). CDR3 length equals 19 residues. Germline assignment: CDR1 MGHRA and CDR2 YSYEKL. Trimming took 0 bases from V and 0 from J, leaving 20 bases between them. The CDR3 sequence: CASSQDQGRRGTANYGYTF. CDR3 in DNA: TGCGCCAGCAGCCAAGATCAAGGGAGAAGGGGGACGGCTAACTATGGCTACACCTTC.

This chain uses TRBV19 with TRBJ2-1, with 10 bases identical to TRBD1. With V trimmed by 5 bases and J by 7 bases, 8 bases remained unmatched. The CDR3 covers 15 residues. Germline-derived CDR1 and CDR2 are LNHDA and SQIVND (reference sequence). This CDR3 is CASSLDRGPRNEQFF. The CDR3 region has the DNA TGTGCCAGTAGTCTCGACAGGGGGCCGAGGAATGAGCAGTTCTTC.

This clonotype was observed a handful of times. This may be a read error: a much more frequent sequence differs by one nucleotide. The genes are TRBV20-1 and TRBJ2-1; unclear D gene. The V gene's germline CDR1 is DFQATT and CDR2 SNEGSKA (reference sequence). There are 14 residues in the CDR3. Here the CDR3 reads CSARKLVSYNERFF. CDR3 DNA sequence: TGCAGTGCTAGAAAGCTAGTCTCCTACAATGAGCGGTTCTTC.

The sample holds many counts of this clonotype. The chain recombines TRBV30 with TRBJ1-2, with TRBD1 identical over 8 bases. V gave up 5 bases and J gave up 1 base; unmatched junction bases: 6. The CDR3 loop spans 14 amino acids. Germline CDR1 reads GTSNPN; CDR2 reads SVGIG (reference sequence). CDR3 region: CAWEGDRFNYGYTF. Here the CDR3 DNA reads TGTGCCTGGGAAGGGGACAGGTTTAACTATGGCTACACCTTC.

A few counts support this clonotype. This chain uses TRBV28 with TRBJ2-5; no clear D gene. Trimming took off 6 bases at V and 2 bases at J, with 19 bases between the two ends. This CDR3 contains 16 residues. Germline CDR1 and CDR2: MDHEN and SYDVKM. The CDR3 bases are TGTGCCAGCAGCTTAGGGCTATGGCCCCGGCAAGAGACCCAGTACTTC. Translated: CASSLGLWPRQETQYF. The whole variable domain, filled in from reference TRBV28 and TRBJ2-5, reads DVKVTQSSRYLVKRTGEKVFLECVQDMDHENMFWYRQDPGLGLRLIYFSYDVKMKEKGDIPEGYSVSREKKERFSLILESASTNQTSMYLCASSLGLWPRQETQYFGPGTRLLVL.

This clonotype was seen only a few times. An end of the junction does not agree with germline; a read error may underlie this. This chain uses TRBV14 with TRBJ2-5; D is ambiguous. CDR1 and CDR2 from the germline V gene are SGHDN and FVKESK. This CDR3 contains 19 residues. CDR3 amino acids: CASSQTTLDGVLLQETHYF. CDR3 DNA: TGTGCCAGCAGCCAAACCACCCTGGACGGAGTCCTACTACAAGAGACCCATTACTTC. Drawing the rest from reference TRBV14 and TRBJ2-5, the complete variable domain is EAGVTQFPSHSVIEKGQTVTLRCDPISGHDNLYWYRRVMGKEIKFLLHFVKESKQDESGMPNNRFLAERTGGTYSTLKVQPAELEDSGVYFCASSQTTLDGVLLQETHYFGPGTRLLVL.

This chain links TRBV29-1 with TRBJ2-2; D not resolved. There are 12 residues in the CDR3. Trimming cost V 7 bases and J 6 bases, with 12 bases left between them. Per the germline V gene, CDR1 is SQVTM and CDR2 is ANQGSEA. CDR3 DNA: TGCAGCGGGAGCGCCCCGCCCGGGGAGCTGTTTTTT. It specifies CSGSAPPGELFF.

The sample holds many counts of this clonotype. The gene calls are TRBV6-1 and TRBJ1-1; tentatively, D is TRBD1 (6 bases). This CDR3 region has 15 residues. Germline CDR1 is MNHNS and CDR2 is SASEGT. Trimming left V 5 bases short and J 0 bases short, with 13 bases between. The CDR3 DNA is TGTGCCAGCAGTTATCAGGGGACGATGAACACTGAAGCTTTCTTT. It encodes CASSYQGTMNTEAFF.

This sequence joins TRBV4-1 and TRBJ1-5, with D possibly being TRBD1 (5 bases). With 1 base removed from V and 0 bases from J, the gap between germline ends came to 22 bases. This CDR3 has 20 amino acids. The V gene's germline CDR1 is MGHRA and CDR2 YSYEKL. Here the CDR3 reads CASSQGPLGRAAYSNQPQHF. CDR3 nucleotide sequence: TGCGCCAGCAGCCAAGGCCCCCTGGGCAGGGCGGCCTATAGCAATCAGCCCCAGCATTTT.

Only a few counts were recorded for this clonotype. J is TRBJ2-1 and V is TRBV6-1; D ambiguous. The CDR3 is made up of 14 amino acids. The V gene lost 6 bases and the J gene lost 0 bases, with 9 bases spanning the gap. Germline CDR1 is MNHNS and CDR2 is SASEGT. The CDR3 DNA is TGTGCCAGCAGCGCCAAGAGCTCCTACAATGAGCAGTTCTTC. Translation: CASSAKSSYNEQFF.

In its sample, this clonotype was seen many times. The genes are TRBV27 and TRBJ2-1; D is undetermined. The V end lost 5 bases, the J end lost 3 bases, and 11 bases lay between the germline ends. This CDR3 has 14 amino acids. Germline V gene lookup returns CDR1 MNHEY and CDR2 SMNVEV (reference sequence). The CDR3 is CASSVSTHYNEQFF. For the CDR3, the DNA is TGTGCCAGCAGTGTGAGCACACACTACAATGAGCAGTTCTTC.

In its sample, this clonotype was seen a few times. Possible read error: a much larger clone is one base away. J is TRBJ2-7 and V is TRBV6-5; the match to TRBD2 covers 8 bases. The CDR3 loop spans 16 amino acids. Trimming at V came to 2 bases and at J to 0 bases, leaving 6 bases not matched to a gene. Germline V lookup: CDR1 MNHEY, CDR2 SVGAGI. The CDR3 is CASSYKSGSVSYEQYF. Written as DNA, the CDR3 is TGTGCCAGCAGTTACAAAAGCGGGAGCGTCTCCTACGAGCAGTACTTC.

In its sample, this clonotype was seen a few times. The chain recombines TRBV27 with TRBJ1-5; perhaps TRBD1 as D (5 bases). V lost 10 bases to trimming and J lost 7 bases, with 14 bases between them. The V gene's germline CDR1 is MNHEY and CDR2 SMNVEV (reference sequence). This CDR3 contains 12 residues. The CDR3 nucleotides are TGTGCCACCGCCGGGGCGGGACAGCCCCAGCATTTT. Protein product: CATAGAGQPQHF.

This clonotype was seen ten or more times. This chain links TRBV2 with TRBJ2-7; D is perhaps TRBD1 or TRBD2 (5 bases each). V lost 2 bases and J lost 5, with 16 bases in between. The CDR3 is 15 amino acids. In germline, CDR1 is SNHLY, CDR2 FYNNEI. The CDR3 sequence is CASSESLGVLNEQYF. As DNA, the CDR3 is TGTGCCAGCAGTGAAAGTTTGGGGGTTTTGAACGAGCAGTACTTC.

The chain combines TRBV27 with TRBJ1-2; TRBD1 matches 8 bases. The CDR3 spans 13 residues. V lost 4 bases, J lost 7 bases, and 5 bases stayed unmatched. Per the germline V gene, CDR1 is MNHEY and CDR2 is SMNVEV (reference sequence). CDR3 DNA: TGTGCCAGCAGTTCGGACAGGGTTCGTGGCTACACCTTC. Protein product: CASSSDRVRGYTF.

This clonotype appeared many times. The gene calls are TRBV2 and TRBJ1-1; 7 bases fit TRBD1. The length of the CDR3 is 14 residues. CDR1 is SNHLY, CDR2 FYNNEI, per germline. Germline trimming cut 4 bases from V and 0 bases from J; bases unmatched to any gene: 2. For the CDR3, the DNA is TGTGCCAGCAGTGGAAGGGGGCTGAACACTGAAGCTTTCTTT. Amino acid sequence: CASSGRGLNTEAFF.

V is TRBV20-1 and J is TRBJ2-7; 9 bases are shared with TRBD2. The germline V gene has CDR1 DFQATT and CDR2 SNEGSKA (reference sequence). Unmatched junction bases numbered 11, after V lost 3 bases and J lost 5 bases. The CDR3 loop spans 15 amino acids. The CDR3 DNA is TGCAGTGCTAGCAAGGAGCGGGAGGCATTTAACGAGCAGTACTTC. Amino acid sequence: CSASKEREAFNEQYF.

The sample holds many counts of this clonotype. This sequence joins TRBV7-9 and TRBJ2-3, with D tentatively TRBD2 (5 bases). The V end was cut by 5 bases, the J end by 4 bases, with 16 bases between. CDR3 length: 15 amino acids. Germline values: CDR1 SEHNR, CDR2 FQNEAQ (reference sequence). Here the CDR3 DNA reads TGTGCCAGCAGCCCCTCCCTCACGAGGGCAGATACGCAGTATTTT. Translating gives CASSPSLTRADTQYF.

This clonotype was observed at least ten times. The chain has TRBV20-1 and TRBJ2-1, with TRBD2 identical over 10 bases. Germline assignment: CDR1 DFQATT and CDR2 SNEGSKA (reference sequence). Unmatched junction bases numbered 6, after V lost 6 bases and J lost 4 bases. The CDR3 is 14 residues long. The CDR3: CSATGTSVYNEQFF. The CDR3 DNA follows: TGCAGTGCAACCGGGACTAGCGTATACAATGAGCAGTTCTTC.

This clonotype was observed many times. This sequence joins TRBV28 and TRBJ1-5; possibly TRBD1 for D (5 bases). V dropped 6 bases and J dropped 4 bases, with 13 bases sitting between them. Germline-derived CDR1 and CDR2 are MDHEN and SYDVKM. This CDR3 is built from 14 residues. As DNA, the CDR3 is TGTGCCAGCAGATTAATCAGGGAAAATCAGCCCCAGCATTTT. Its protein is CASRLIRENQPQHF.

This clonotype was seen many times. CDR3 nucleotides: TGCAGTGCTAGCCCCCCGGGATCCAGCTCCTACAATGAGCAGTTCTTC. It is translated as CSASPPGSSSYNEQFF. This chain connects TRBV20-1 to TRBJ2-1; D is possibly TRBD2 (5 bases). V dropped 3 bases and J dropped 0 bases, with 15 bases sitting between them. The CDR3 loop spans 16 amino acids. Germline CDR1 and CDR2: DFQATT and SNEGSKA (reference sequence).

This clonotype was detected many times. The chain links TRBV20-1 to TRBJ2-7, with D perhaps matching TRBD2 (6 bases). The V and J ends lost 3 bases and 0 bases respectively, with 15 bases between them. Looked up from germline, CDR1 is DFQATT and CDR2 is SNEGSKA (reference sequence). The CDR3 spans 15 residues. Here the CDR3 reads CSARGRDSFSYEQYF. The DNA for the CDR3 is TGCAGTGCTAGGGGCCGGGACTCCTTCTCCTACGAGCAGTACTTC.

This clonotype was picked up many times. The gene calls are TRBV27 and TRBJ2-3, with D possibly being TRBD2 (6 bases). Germline lookup yields CDR1 MNHEY and CDR2 SMNVEV (reference sequence). The CDR3 runs 13 residues. V lost 4 bases to trimming and J lost 7 bases, with 12 bases between them. In DNA form, the CDR3 reads TGTGCCAGCAGTTCATCTGGGGGGAATACGCAGTATTTT. It yields the protein CASSSSGGNTQYF.

This chain connects TRBV19 to TRBJ2-1; D is perhaps TRBD2 (6 bases). V gave up 5 bases and J gave up 6 bases, with 14 bases separating them. The CDR3 contains 14 residues. CDR1 LNHDA and CDR2 SQIVND come from the germline V gene (reference sequence). The CDR3 sequence: CASSRESPINEQFF. In nucleotides, the CDR3 is TGTGCCAGTAGTCGGGAGTCTCCCATCAATGAGCAGTTCTTC. The full variable domain, in which reference TRBV19 and TRBJ2-1 provide the parts outside the CDR3, is DGGITQSPKYLFRKEGQNVTLSCEQNLNHDAMYWYRQDPGQGLRLIYYSQIVNDFQKGDIAEGYSVSREKKESFPLTVTSAQKNPTAFYLCASSRESPINEQFFGPGTRLTVL.

This clonotype was counted many times. The chain is built from TRBV2 and TRBJ2-6; D call uncertain. Germline V gives CDR1 SNHLY, CDR2 FYNNEI. Trimming pared 3 bases from V and 8 bases from J, leaving 2 bases between. The CDR3 contains 11 residues. The chain's CDR3 is CASSDPNVLTF. CDR3 in DNA: TGTGCCAGCAGTGATCCCAACGTCCTGACTTTC.

This clonotype has only a few counts. V gene TRBV10-2 combines with J gene TRBJ2-3; D may match TRBD1 or TRBD2 (6 bases each). Germline loops: CDR1 WSHSY, CDR2 SAAADI. The V end lost 0 bases, the J end lost 3 bases, and 13 bases lay between the germline ends. This CDR3 has 16 amino acids. CDR3 region: CASSESSGAGTDTQYF. In DNA, the CDR3 is TGCGCCAGCAGTGAGTCTTCGGGGGCCGGGACAGATACGCAGTATTTT.

This clonotype was detected only a few times. The genes are TRBV6-1 and TRBJ2-7; TRBD1 agrees at 7 bases. The V gene end was trimmed by 10 bases and the J gene end by 2 bases; junction bases not matched to a gene: 8. The CDR3 contains 13 residues. Germline V gene sequence: CDR1 MNHNS, CDR2 SASEGT. For the CDR3, the DNA is TGTGCCACCTCCACAGGGGCCCCCTACGAGCAGTACTTC. Amino acids: CATSTGAPYEQYF.

A few counts support this clonotype. The V call is TRBV18, the J call TRBJ1-2; 9 bases are a match to TRBD1. The CDR3 length is 16 residues. Trimming removed 4 bases from V and 6 bases from J; junction bases left unmatched: 12. CDR1 and CDR2 (germline): KGHSH, LQKENI. The DNA of the CDR3 is TGTGCCAGCTCACGCCCGGGACAGGGAGGCGAACATGGCTACACCTTC. Translated: CASSRPGQGGEHGYTF.

This clonotype occurred many times. The chain is built from TRBV20-1 and TRBJ2-1, with 7 bases identical to TRBD2. Germline V gene sequence: CDR1 DFQATT, CDR2 SNEGSKA (reference sequence). With V trimmed by 3 bases and J by 9 bases, 5 bases remained unmatched. CDR3 length: 12 amino acids. The CDR3 loop is CSARREGSEQFF. In DNA form, the CDR3 reads TGCAGTGCTAGGAGGGAGGGGAGTGAGCAGTTCTTC.

This clonotype was detected many times. This rearrangement joins TRBV2 to TRBJ2-3; perhaps TRBD2 as D (6 bases). The CDR3 consists of 19 residues. V gave up 4 bases and J gave up 4 bases, with 27 bases separating them. Germline assignment: CDR1 SNHLY and CDR2 FYNNEI. The CDR3 reads CASSAPLGRVSGSADTQYF. The CDR3 nucleotides are TGTGCCAGCAGTGCTCCCTTGGGTCGTGTTAGCGGATCCGCAGATACGCAGTATTTT.